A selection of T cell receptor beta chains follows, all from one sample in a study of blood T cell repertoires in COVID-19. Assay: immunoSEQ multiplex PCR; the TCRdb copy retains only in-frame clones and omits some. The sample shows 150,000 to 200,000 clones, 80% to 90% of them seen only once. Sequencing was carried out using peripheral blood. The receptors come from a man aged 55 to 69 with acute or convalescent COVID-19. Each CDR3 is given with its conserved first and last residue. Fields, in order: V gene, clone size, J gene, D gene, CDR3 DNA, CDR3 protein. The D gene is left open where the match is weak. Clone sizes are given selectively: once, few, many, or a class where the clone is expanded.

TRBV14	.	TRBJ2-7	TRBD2	TGTGCCAGCAGCGTACTAGCGGGAAGCTACGAGCAGTACTTC	CASSVLAGSYEQYF
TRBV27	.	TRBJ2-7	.	TGTGCCAGCAGCTCAGGGGGGTCCTACGAGCAGTACTTC	CASSSGGSYEQYF
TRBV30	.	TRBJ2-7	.	TGTGCCTGGAGTGTCGGCAGGGGGGACTCCTACGAGCAGTACTTC	CAWSVGRGDSYEQYF
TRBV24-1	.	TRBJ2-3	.	TGTGCCACCAGTGAAACCTCAGGGATCGGCGCAGATACGCAGTATTTT	CATSETSGIGADTQYF
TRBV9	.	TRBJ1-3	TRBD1	TGTGCCAGCAGCGTATTACAGGGGGCTGGAAACACCATATATTTT	CASSVLQGAGNTIYF
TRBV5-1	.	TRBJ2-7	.	TGCGCCAGCAGCTTGCTGGACACCTACGGCTACGAGCAGTACTTC	CASSLLDTYGYEQYF
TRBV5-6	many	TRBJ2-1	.	TGTGCCAGCAGGCAGAGGAGGGGTTACAATGAGCAGTTCTTC	CASRQRRGYNEQFF
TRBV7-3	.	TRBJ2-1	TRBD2	TGTGCCAGCAGCCTAGCGGGAGGTAACAATGAGCAGTTCTTC	CASSLAGGNNEQFF
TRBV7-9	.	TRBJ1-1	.	TGTGCCAGCAGCTCGACAGGTTTGGCCGTCGGGAACACTGAAGCTTTCTTT	CASSSTGLAVGNTEAFF
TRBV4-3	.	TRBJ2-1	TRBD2	TGCGCCAGCAGCCAAGATATCATAGCGGGAGCCGCGAGGGAGCAGTTCTTC	CASSQDIIAGAAREQFF
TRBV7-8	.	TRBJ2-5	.	TGTGCCAGCAGCTTGGCACGACAAGAGACCCAGTACTTC	CASSLARQETQYF
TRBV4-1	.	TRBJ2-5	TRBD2	TGCGCCAGCAGCAAAAAACTAGCGGGATACCGCGAGACCCAGTACTTC	CASSKKLAGYRETQYF
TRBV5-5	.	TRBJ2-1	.	TGTGCCAGCAGCTTGGGACTAGTCGGGGAGCAGTTCTTC	CASSLGLVGEQFF
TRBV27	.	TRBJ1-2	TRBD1	TGTGCCAGCAGGGGACAGGGGGCAGGGTTGGGTGGCTACACCTTC	CASRGQGAGLGGYTF
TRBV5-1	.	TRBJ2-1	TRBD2	TGCGCCAGCAGCTTGGTTCCGGGAGGGCCGGGCAATGAGCAGTTCTTC	CASSLVPGGPGNEQFF
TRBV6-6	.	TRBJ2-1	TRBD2	TGTGCCACCCGCCCACCTAGTGGGAGGGCGAGTGTTGAGCAGTTCTTC	CATRPPSGRASVEQFF
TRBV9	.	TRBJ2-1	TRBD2	TGTGCCAGCAGCGCTACTAGCGGGAGGCAAGATGAGCAGTTCTTC	CASSATSGRQDEQFF
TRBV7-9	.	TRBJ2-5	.	TGTGCCAGCAGCCCCCAGGGCGGTGGTACGGAAACCCAGTACTTC	CASSPQGGGTETQYF
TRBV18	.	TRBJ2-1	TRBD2	TGTGCCAGCTCACCTTCCGGGACTAGCCGCTACAATGAGCAGTTCTTC	CASSPSGTSRYNEQFF
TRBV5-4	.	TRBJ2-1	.	TGTGCCAGCACCCGGGGGGGACAGGGTAGGGGTGAGCAGTTCTTC	CASTRGGQGRGEQFF
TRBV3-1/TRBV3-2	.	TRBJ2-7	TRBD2	TGTGCCAGCAGCCAAGATCAGGAGCGACTAGCGATTTCCTACGAGCAGTACTTC	CASSQDQERLAISYEQYF
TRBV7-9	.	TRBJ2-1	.	TGTGCCTCCCGGTCCTACAATGAGCAGTTCTTC	CASRSYNEQFF
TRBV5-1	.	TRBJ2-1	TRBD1	TGCGCCAGCAGCACACCTCAGGGGGTCGGGGAGCAGTTCTTC	CASSTPQGVGEQFF
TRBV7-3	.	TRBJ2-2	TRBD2	TGTGCCAGCAGCCCAATGGCCCGGACTAGCGGGTCAACCGGGGAGCTGTTTTTT	CASSPMARTSGSTGELFF
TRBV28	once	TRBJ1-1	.	TGTGCCAGCAGTCCAAGGCGGAGGCCCGAAGCTTTCTTT	CASSPRRRPEAFF
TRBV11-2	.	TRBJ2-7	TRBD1	TGTGCCAGCAGCTTAGATCCAGGGGGCTTACGGTACGAGCAGTACTTC	CASSLDPGGLRYEQYF
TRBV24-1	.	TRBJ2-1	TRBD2	TGTGCCACCAGTGATCACCTGACTAGCGGGAGGAATGAGCAGTTCTTC	CATSDHLTSGRNEQFF
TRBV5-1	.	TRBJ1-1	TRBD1	TGCGCCAGCACACCACAGGGGGCGCAAACTGAAGCTTTCTTT	CASTPQGAQTEAFF
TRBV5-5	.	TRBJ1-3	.	TGTGCCAGCAGCCCCGTCGGTGGAAACACCATATATTTT	CASSPVGGNTIYF
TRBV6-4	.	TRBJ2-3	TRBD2	TGTGCCAGCAGCGAACTAGCGGGAGGATCGGATACGCAGTATTTT	CASSELAGGSDTQYF
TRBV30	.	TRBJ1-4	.	TGTGCCTGGAGTGTACCGACCATAGCGAGTGAAAAACTGTTTTTT	CAWSVPTIASEKLFF
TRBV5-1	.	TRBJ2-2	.	TGCGCCAGCAGCCCGGTTGTCATCGCGAACACCGGGGAGCTGTTTTTT	CASSPVVIANTGELFF
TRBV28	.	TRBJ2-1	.	TGTGCCAGCAGTTTCAGGGCAGGGTTTCGATCCTACAATGAGCAGTTCTTC	CASSFRAGFRSYNEQFF
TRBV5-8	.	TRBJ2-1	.	TGTGCCAGCTCTATCGGCCCCCGGGATGAGCAGTTCTTC	CASSIGPRDEQFF
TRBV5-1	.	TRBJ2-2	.	TGCGCCAGCAGCCTTACAGGGTTCACCGGGGAGCTGTTTTTT	CASSLTGFTGELFF
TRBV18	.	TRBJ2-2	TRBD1	TGTGCCAGCTCACCAAGTCGGACAGGGGGCTTCACCGGGGAGCTGTTTTTT	CASSPSRTGGFTGELFF
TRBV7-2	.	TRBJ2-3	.	TGTGCCAGCAGCTCGGGGGTGCATTACACAGATACGCAGTATTTT	CASSSGVHYTDTQYF
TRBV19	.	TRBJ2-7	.	TGTGCCAGTAGTGTAACGGGGTCGCCGAACGAGCAGTACTTC	CASSVTGSPNEQYF
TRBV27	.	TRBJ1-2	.	TGTGCCAGCAGTTTAAGGCGCGGGGGTGGCTACACCTTC	CASSLRRGGGYTF
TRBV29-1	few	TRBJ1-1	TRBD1	TGCAGCGTTCCGAACAGGGGCGCTGAAGCTTTCTTT	CSVPNRGAEAFF
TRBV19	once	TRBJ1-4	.	TGTGCCAGTAGTATAGGGAGCCGGCGGCGCAATGAAAAACTGTTTTTT	CASSIGSRRRNEKLFF
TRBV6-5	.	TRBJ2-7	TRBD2	TGTGCCAGCCAACCGGGGGGGGCATACGAGCAGTACTTC	CASQPGGAYEQYF